Here is one T cell receptor beta chain with its context. CDR1 is SNHLY, CDR2 FYNNEI, per germline. V shed 7 bases and J 1 base; nucleotides not matched to a gene: 7. The CDR3 extends over 16 amino acids. The sample comes from a study of blood T cell repertoires in COVID-19. Study-wide context: The United States, Italy and Spain provided the acute and convalescent COVID-19 samples.

Per the authors' pipeline: For nucleated cells, counts were estimated from reference gene primer amplification. Clones were sequenced by immunoSEQ multiplex PCR, and TCRdb holds only the in-frame ones, with some missing. Clone size and V and J calls were adopted from that table, with D and trimming inferred from the DNA. Here the sample spans about 140,000 clones, under 90% being singletons. The chain has TRBV2 and TRBJ2-5; TRBD2 aligns across 12 bases. The sequence was obtained from a human donor in a cohort sampled during active COVID-19. Sequencing input: peripheral blood. The CDR3 sequence is CASTRLAGDLQETQYF. The CDR3 DNA reads TGTGCCAGCACCCGACTAGCGGGGGACCTCCAAGAGACCCAGTACTTC.